This TCR beta chain emerged from a study of blood T cells in healthy people across ages (dated by TCRdb to the mid-2010s). About the investigation overall: Template switching captured roughly one uniquely barcoded TCR beta cDNA molecule per two T cells in model experiments. Using deep sequencing normalized with unique cDNA molecular identifiers, the study measured how TCR beta repertoire diversity changes with age. The donors were split into four age groups: young (average 16 years), middle-aged (over 35), aged (62) and long-lived (roughly 80). Two additional independent replicas of 1 million unique cDNA reads from the same blood draw were analyzed for two donors (one aged 18 to 29 and one aged 80 or older). Broad study findings and their caveats: As age increased, observed TCR beta diversity per million T cells dropped in a roughly linear way, and a significant reduction was already evident by age around 41. The CMV infection status of donors was not known, potentially confounding age-related changes in expanded clonotypes. Since profiling was done on bulk unsorted PBMCs, naive and antigen-experienced compartments could not be conclusively compared. Estimates of total diversity from one million sequenced T cells were regarded as lower bounds and underestimates. There was a strong correlation between observed TCR beta diversity and the percentage of naive T cells measured by flow cytometry. Compared with the aged group, more naive CD4+ T cells, fewer expanded clones and increased TCR diversity were shown by the long-lived group, suggesting age selection.

This clonotype has a handful of counts. Its antigen is currently not known. One base away there is no much larger clone; base qualities are not given. Donors were around 37 systemically healthy Caucasian individuals from Russia aged 6 to 90 years. Each donor gave 9.5 to 10 milliliters of peripheral blood, drawn into EDTA-treated Vacutainer tubes. Ficoll-Paque density-gradient centrifugation was used to isolate PBMCs, with at least 7 million per sample. Total RNA was extracted from PBMCs with Trizol reagent, with at least 5.5 micrograms obtained per sample. For every donor, an aliquot of PBMCs went through flow cytometry to measure the percentages of naive CD45RAhigh/CD27high T cells. Libraries came from 5' RACE. TCRdb lists the instrument as Illumina HiSeq 2500. The second PCR ran for about 6 to 12 cycles and used a J-beta primer mix along with a sample-barcoded 5' primer. A template-switch 5' adaptor carrying 12 random nucleotides introduced a unique molecular identifier onto each TCR beta cDNA molecule. Each sample yielded at least 3 million CDR3-containing paired-end reads. First-strand cDNA synthesis was performed from all RNA using the Mint cDNA synthesis kit, with priming by a TRBC-specific oligonucleotide. Following uracil-DNA glycosylase treatment, all cDNA underwent a first 18-cycle PCR with the universal primers M1SS and BC2_uni_R. Per the authors' processing: Each sample was normalized by randomly selecting 1 million high-quality reads, each carrying a distinct molecular identifier. Reads with shared molecular identifiers were discarded instead of being binned into consensus sequences. MiTCR, set to a Q25 quality threshold and the strictest error-elimination algorithm, was used for CDR3 identification, clonotype clustering and error correction. Lower-bound total TCR beta diversity was estimated with a nonparametric unseen species model using Euler transformation. The public reads were run again by TCRdb, first through fastp at Q25 and then through MiXCR, and only productive beta chains were kept. One record per CDR3 amino acid sequence lists the most common genes and DNA. TCRdb's processing, not the study's, gives the V and J calls here. The sample includes more than 600,000 distinct CDR3 sequences, with roughly 25% observed a single time. The ten biggest clones cover 9% to 9.5% of the sample.

The germline V and J ends show losses of 3 bases and 5 bases respectively, and no gene match explains 2 bases of the junction. CDR1 is given as KGHSH and CDR2 as LQKENI, both from the germline V gene. Including the terminal cysteine and phenylalanine, the CDR3 comprises 13 residues. Just the 39-base CDR3 DNA is kept, in frame starting at base 1. These data also formed part of another study, on T cells of mothers and their children. As noted in the second study: The donors were nine systemically healthy Caucasian individuals, made up of three mothers and their six children. cDNA synthesis used all of the extracted RNA, with 1.5 ug of RNA in each 15 ul reaction. In the second PCR, sample barcodes and 2-4 random nucleotides were introduced via the M1S primer. More than 8.5 million TCR beta CDR3 reads were obtained from each mother, and several million reads were obtained from each child. In both related and unrelated pairs, thymic selection shapes the output of TCR recombination in a similar way, with inherited differences having only a minor effect. Normalized repertoire overlap was always slightly but never significantly higher in related than unrelated mother-child pairs. No persistent microchimeric T cell clones were detected, at a sensitivity of 90 to 100 clones per million clonotypes. Deep NGS was used in the study to compare the TCR beta repertoires of mothers and children and to look for features that separate related mother-child pairs from unrelated individuals. The mean age was approximately 41 +/- 4 years for the mothers and about 12 +/- 4 years for the children. After adapters were ligated using NEBNext reagents, the libraries underwent 100+100 nt paired-end sequencing on an Illumina HiSeq 2000. To avoid cross-contamination, the mother libraries and the child libraries were prepared a month apart and sequenced in separate runs. Each donor had between roughly 500,000 and 2,200,000 distinct TCR beta clonotypes identified. Naive TCR beta clonotypes were estimated from low-frequency clonotypes matched to each donor's FACS-determined naive share, without sorting.

The source material was blood. The receptor was isolated from a boy between 10 and 17 years old in good health. Recombination connected TRBV18 to TRBJ1-2; a stretch of 8 junction bases matches TRBD1. The nucleotides are TGTGCCAGCTCACCGGGACAGGAGTATGGCTACACCTTC. This is translated as CASSPGQEYGYTF.